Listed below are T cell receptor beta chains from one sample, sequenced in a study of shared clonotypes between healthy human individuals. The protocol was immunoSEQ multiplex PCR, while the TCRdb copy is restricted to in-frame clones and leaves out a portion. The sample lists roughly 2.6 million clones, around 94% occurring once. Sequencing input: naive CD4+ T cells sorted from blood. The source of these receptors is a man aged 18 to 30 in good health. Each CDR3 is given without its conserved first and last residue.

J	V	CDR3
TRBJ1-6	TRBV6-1	ASSARDRGLGNSPLH
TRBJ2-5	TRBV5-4	ASSHRPGRTEQETQY
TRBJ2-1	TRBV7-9	ASRNSGTYNEQF
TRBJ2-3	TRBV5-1	ASSFQTTDTQY
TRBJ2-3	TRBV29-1	SVEVYGAGLAADTQY
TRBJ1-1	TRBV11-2	ASSLVAGRWTEAF
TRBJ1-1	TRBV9	ASSVATGQANTEAF
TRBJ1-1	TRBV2	ASTPDTPHGEAF
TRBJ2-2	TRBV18	ASSPRAVGVDGELF
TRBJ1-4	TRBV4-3	ASSQDLGFNEKLF